The following is a TCR beta chain sequence with its context. This sample is drawn from a study of OX40 agonist ivuxolimab in advanced cancers. The CDR3 is made up of 15 amino acids. Per germline, CDR1 LGHNA and CDR2 YSLEER. Sequencing was performed with immunoSEQ multiplex PCR; in TCRdb, only in-frame clones are kept and a portion is missing. This table holds tens of thousands of clones, 79% found once. The TCR sequence derives from an adult with an advanced solid tumor such as melanoma, head and neck, liver or kidney cancer. Sequencing used CD4+ or CD8+ T cells sorted from blood, obtained in a trial of the OX40 agonist ivuxolimab. The rearrangement links TRBV4-3 to TRBJ2-5, with D possibly being TRBD2 (5 bases). The J call may be in error: the DNA end matches TRBJ2-7 better. The CDR3 nucleotides read TGCGCCAGCAGCCCTGTGGAGGAAAGCTCCTACGAGCAGTACTTC. Protein product: CASSPVEESSYEQYF.